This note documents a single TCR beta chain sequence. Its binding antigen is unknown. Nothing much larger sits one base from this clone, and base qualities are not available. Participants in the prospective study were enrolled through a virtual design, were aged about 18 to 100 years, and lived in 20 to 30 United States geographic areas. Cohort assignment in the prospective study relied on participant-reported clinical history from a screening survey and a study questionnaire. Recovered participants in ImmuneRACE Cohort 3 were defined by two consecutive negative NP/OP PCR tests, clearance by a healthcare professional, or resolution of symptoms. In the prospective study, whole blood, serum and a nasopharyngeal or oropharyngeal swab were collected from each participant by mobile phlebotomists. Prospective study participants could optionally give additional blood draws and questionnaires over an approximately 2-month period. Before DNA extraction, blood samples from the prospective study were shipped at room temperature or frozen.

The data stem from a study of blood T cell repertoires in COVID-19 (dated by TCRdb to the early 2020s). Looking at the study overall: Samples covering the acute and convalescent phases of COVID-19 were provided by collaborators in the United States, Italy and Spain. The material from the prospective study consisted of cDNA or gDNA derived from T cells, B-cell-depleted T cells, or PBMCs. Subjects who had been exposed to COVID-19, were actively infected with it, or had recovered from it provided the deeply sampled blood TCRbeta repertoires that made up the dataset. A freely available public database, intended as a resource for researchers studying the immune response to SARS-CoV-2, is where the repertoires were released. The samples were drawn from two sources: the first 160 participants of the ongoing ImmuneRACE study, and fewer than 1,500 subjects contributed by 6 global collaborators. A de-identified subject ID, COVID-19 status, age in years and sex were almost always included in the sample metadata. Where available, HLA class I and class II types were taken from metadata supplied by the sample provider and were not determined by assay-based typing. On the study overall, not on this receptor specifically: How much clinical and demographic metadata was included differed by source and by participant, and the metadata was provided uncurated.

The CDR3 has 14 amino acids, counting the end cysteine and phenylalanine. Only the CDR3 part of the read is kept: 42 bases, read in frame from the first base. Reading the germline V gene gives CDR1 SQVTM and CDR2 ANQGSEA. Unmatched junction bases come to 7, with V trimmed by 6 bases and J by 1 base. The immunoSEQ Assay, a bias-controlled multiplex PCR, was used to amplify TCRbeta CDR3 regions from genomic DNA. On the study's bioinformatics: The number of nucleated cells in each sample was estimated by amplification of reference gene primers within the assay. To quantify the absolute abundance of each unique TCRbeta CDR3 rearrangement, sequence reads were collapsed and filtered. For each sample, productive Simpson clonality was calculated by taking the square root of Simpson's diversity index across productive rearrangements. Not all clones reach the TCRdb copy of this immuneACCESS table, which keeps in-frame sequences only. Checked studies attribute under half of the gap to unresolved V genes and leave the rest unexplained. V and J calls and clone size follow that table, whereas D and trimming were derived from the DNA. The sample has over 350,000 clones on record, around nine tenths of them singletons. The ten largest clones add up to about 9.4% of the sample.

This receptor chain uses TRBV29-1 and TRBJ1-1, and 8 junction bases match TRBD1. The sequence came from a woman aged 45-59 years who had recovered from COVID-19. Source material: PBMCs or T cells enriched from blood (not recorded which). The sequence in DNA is TGCAGCGTCAAACCCGGGACAGGGAACACTGAAGCTTTCTTT. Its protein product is CSVKPGTGNTEAFF.